The rows below give T cell receptor beta chains drawn from one sample of a study of T cells after yellow fever vaccination. TCRdb reanalysed the 5' RACE reads using MiXCR and keeps one entry per CDR3 protein. Counted here are 500,000 to 700,000 distinct CDR3 sequences, 15% to 20% occurring once; the ten biggest clones make up more than 13%. Sample: PBMCs, taken 15 days after the yellow fever booster vaccination. All receptors come from a man aged 30 to 45 who received the YFV17D yellow fever vaccine. CDR3s include the opening cysteine and the closing phenylalanine or tryptophan. A D gene is named only where the DNA matches it firmly. Not all rows give a size; the values are once, few, many and, for expanded clones, a class.

clone size | CDR3 length | D gene | J gene | V gene | CDR3 DNA | CDR3 protein
NA | 14 | TRBD1 | TRBJ2-7 | TRBV7-9 | TGTGCCAGCAGCTCCGGGACAGGGCACTACGAGCAGTACTTC | CASSSGTGHYEQYF
NA | 16 | NA | TRBJ2-6 | TRBV7-2 | TGTGCCAGCAGCTTAGCGCCTCGTGCCCTGGCCAACGTCCTGACTTTC | CASSLAPRALANVLTF
few | 15 | TRBD1 | TRBJ1-5 | TRBV28 | TGTGCCAGCAGTTTACCACAGGGGGCGTATCAGCCCCAGCATTTT | CASSLPQGAYQPQHF
NA | 15 | TRBD2 | TRBJ2-1 | TRBV11-2 | TGTGCCAGCAGCCCCCTCAGCGGGATCTACAATGAGCAGTTCTTC | CASSPLSGIYNEQFF
NA | 14 | NA | TRBJ1-4 | TRBV3-1 | TGTGCCAGCAGCCAGGCGGGGACGGATGAAAAACTGTTTTTT | CASSQAGTDEKLFF
NA | 16 | NA | TRBJ2-5 | TRBV20-1 | TGCAGTGCTAGAGATTTTACTAGCACCGGGTTTGAGACCCAGTACTTC | CSARDFTSTGFETQYF
many | 14 | NA | TRBJ2-7 | TRBV4-3 | TGCGCCAGCAGCCTGGGTGCGGGTGACTACGAGCAGTACTTC | CASSLGAGDYEQYF
few | 12 | NA | TRBJ2-5 | TRBV29-1 | TGCAGCGTCTGGAGGGTAGGAGAGACCCAGTACTTC | CSVWRVGETQYF
few | 16 | NA | TRBJ2-1 | TRBV5-1 | TGCGCCAGCAGCTTGTCTCCGACGCGCTCCTACAATGAGCAGTTCTTC | CASSLSPTRSYNEQFF
NA | 16 | TRBD1 | TRBJ2-6 | TRBV13 | TGTGCCAGCAGCATACGACAGGGGATCGGGGCCAACGTCCTGACTTTC | CASSIRQGIGANVLTF
NA | 17 | NA | TRBJ2-1 | TRBV12-3/TRBV12-4 | TGTGCCAGCAGACCGACCTCGGGACTTACTAACTACAATGAGCAGTTCTTC | CASRPTSGLTNYNEQFF
few | 17 | NA | TRBJ2-2 | TRBV21-1 | TGTGCCAGCAGCGATAACCTCCGGGACAGGGGGCCCGGGGAGCTGTTTTTT | CASSDNLRDRGPGELFF
few | 16 | NA | TRBJ2-2 | TRBV6-2/TRBV6-3 | TGTGCCAGCAGTCCGTTTTCGAGCAGGGAGCACGGGGAGCTGTTTTTT | CASSPFSSREHGELFF
few | 16 | TRBD1 | TRBJ1-2 | TRBV27 | TGTGCCAGCAGTCCCCATAACGACAGGGCCTTGAATGGCTACACCTTC | CASSPHNDRALNGYTF
few | 12 | TRBD2 | TRBJ2-3 | TRBV29-1 | TGCAGCGGCGGGAGGGGCACAGATACGCAGTATTTT | CSGGRGTDTQYF
NA | 12 | NA | TRBJ2-7 | TRBV7-2 | TGTGCCAGCAGCTACTACGACTACGAGCAGTACTTC | CASSYYDYEQYF
few | 20 | TRBD2 | TRBJ2-6 | TRBV4-3 | TGCGCCAGCAGCCAAGACTGGGCTTTAGCGGGTGACTCTGGGGCCAACGTCCTGACTTTC | CASSQDWALAGDSGANVLTF
NA | 12 | NA | TRBJ1-6 | TRBV20-1 | TGCAGTGCTGCCGGCCCTGGCTCACCCCTCCACTTT | CSAAGPGSPLHF
many | 10 | NA | TRBJ2-3 | TRBV6-5 | TGTGCCAGCAGTGGAGATACGCAGTATTTT | CASSGDTQYF
few | 18 | NA | TRBJ1-3 | TRBV11-2 | TGTGCCAGCAGCTTAGGGGGGCTCGGACGGGACTCTGGAAACACCATATATTTT | CASSLGGLGRDSGNTIYF
NA | 17 | TRBD2 | TRBJ2-1 | TRBV28 | TGTGCCAGCAGTTTATATTGGGGGGCTAGCGGGAGTTATGAGCAGTTCTTC | CASSLYWGASGSYEQFF
NA | 16 | TRBD2 | TRBJ2-1 | TRBV6-1 | TGTGCCAGCAGTAAAGGACTAGCGAGTTCCTACAATGAGCAGTTCTTC | CASSKGLASSYNEQFF
NA | 13 | TRBD1 | TRBJ2-7 | TRBV30 | TGTGCCTGGAGTGCACAGGGGGCAGGGGAGCAGTACTTC | CAWSAQGAGEQYF
NA | 14 | NA | TRBJ1-4 | TRBV7-2 | TGTGCCAGCAGCAGGCGGGGGATCGAGGAAAAACTGTTTTTT | CASSRRGIEEKLFF
few | 16 | NA | TRBJ2-3 | TRBV27 | TGTGCCAGCAGTTTATTGAAACCGAGGACCACAGATACGCAGTATTTT | CASSLLKPRTTDTQYF
NA | 14 | TRBD1 | TRBJ2-1 | TRBV5-1 | TGCGCCAGCAGAGGAGGGCAGGGGGCGGGTGAGCAGTTCTTC | CASRGGQGAGEQFF
few | 16 | TRBD1 | TRBJ2-3 | TRBV28 | TGTGCCAGCAGTCGACCGGGACAGTTGAGTTTGGATACGCAGTATTTT | CASSRPGQLSLDTQYF
few | 12 | NA | TRBJ2-7 | TRBV6-2/TRBV6-3 | TGTGCCAGCAGTTACTCGTCCGACGAGCAGTACTTC | CASSYSSDEQYF
NA | 16 | NA | TRBJ2-1 | TRBV4-3 | TGCGCCAGCAGCCCCTATTCCCAGGGCTCCTACAATGAGCAGTTCTTC | CASSPYSQGSYNEQFF
NA | 13 | TRBD2 | TRBJ2-7 | TRBV4-2 | TGTGCCAGCAGCGGGGCGGGAGCGTACGAGCAGTACTTC | CASSGAGAYEQYF
NA | 11 | NA | TRBJ1-1 | TRBV6-5 | TGTGCCAGCAGTTACCGGCGGGAAGCTTTCTTT | CASSYRREAFF
once | 13 | NA | TRBJ2-5 | TRBV5-1 | TGCGCCAGCAGCTTTCCCCAAGAAGAGACCCAGTACTTC | CASSFPQEETQYF
few | 15 | NA | TRBJ2-7 | TRBV5-1 | TGCGCCAGCAGCCCCTCCCCGGACTCGGACTACGAGCAGTACTTC | CASSPSPDSDYEQYF
NA | 18 | TRBD2 | TRBJ2-7 | TRBV4-3 | TGCGCCAGCAGCCAAGACCGGCTAGCGGGAGCCCTCTCCTACGAGCAGTACTTC | CASSQDRLAGALSYEQYF
few | 15 | TRBD2 | TRBJ2-5 | TRBV12-3/TRBV12-4 | TGTGCCAGCAGTACCGGGACTAGCGGGAGTGGTGGCCAGTACTTC | CASSTGTSGSGGQYF
NA | 15 | TRBD2 | TRBJ2-1 | TRBV20-1 | TGCAGTGCTAGAGGGCTAGCGGGAGAATACAATGAGCAGTTCTTC | CSARGLAGEYNEQFF
NA | 15 | NA | TRBJ2-7 | TRBV20-1 | TGCAGTGCTAGATCGGGGACCTTAAGTTCCTACGAGCAGTACTTC | CSARSGTLSSYEQYF
few | 15 | TRBD1 | TRBJ2-7 | TRBV20-1 | TGCAGTGCTAGACACCCGGGACAGGGGGTTCACGAGCAGTACTTC | CSARHPGQGVHEQYF
NA | 13 | NA | TRBJ2-3 | TRBV7-2 | TGTGCCAGCAGCTCCGCGAAGGCAGATACGCAGTATTTT | CASSSAKADTQYF
NA | 15 | NA | TRBJ2-5 | TRBV18 | TGTGCCAGCTCACCTACTAGTATGGGACAAGAGACCCAGTACTTC | CASSPTSMGQETQYF
NA | 16 | TRBD2 | TRBJ2-3 | TRBV7-6 | TGTGCCAGCAGCTTAGTTAGCGGGGGCCTCACAGATACGCAGTATTTT | CASSLVSGGLTDTQYF
NA | 10 | NA | TRBJ1-1 | TRBV29-1 | TGCAGCGTTGTCTCGACTGAAGCTTTCTTT | CSVVSTEAFF
few | 15 | TRBD1 | TRBJ2-3 | TRBV29-1 | TGCAGCGTTGAGGGACAGGGGGCTAGCACAGATACGCAGTATTTT | CSVEGQGASTDTQYF
few | 15 | NA | TRBJ2-1 | TRBV7-9 | TGTGCCAGCACCGCGTTAATGGGCCACAGGGATGAGCAGTTCTTC | CASTALMGHRDEQFF
NA | 17 | TRBD2 | TRBJ2-1 | TRBV3-1 | TGTGCCAGCAGCCAAAGGGAAGCGGGAGGGTGTTACAATGAGCAGTTCTTC | CASSQREAGGCYNEQFF
few | 11 | NA | TRBJ2-1 | TRBV2 | TGTGCCAGCAGTGTCAGCGACGCGCTGTTCTTC | CASSVSDALFF
few | 15 | NA | TRBJ2-3 | TRBV4-3 | TGCGCCAGCAGCCAAGATAGCGGTAGCACAGATACGCAGTATTTT | CASSQDSGSTDTQYF
many | 12 | NA | TRBJ2-7 | TRBV29-1 | TGCAGCGTTGAAGAGCGCGGCTACGAGCAGTACTTC | CSVEERGYEQYF
few | 16 | NA | TRBJ2-2 | TRBV9 | TGTGCCAGCAGCGTGAGGATAGGGGGGAACACCGGGGAGCTGTTTTTT | CASSVRIGGNTGELFF
NA | 16 | TRBD2 | TRBJ2-3 | TRBV27 | TGTGCCAGCAGTTTATATGGGGGGCTTAGCGGGAGGTTACAGTATTTT | CASSLYGGLSGRLQYF
few | 13 | NA | TRBJ2-7 | TRBV28 | TGTGCCAGCAGCGGGACTTTCTCCTACGAGCAGTACTTC | CASSGTFSYEQYF
NA | 11 | NA | TRBJ2-7 | TRBV12-3/TRBV12-4 | TGTGCCAGCGGAGGTGTCTACGAGCAGTACTTC | CASGGVYEQYF
many | 13 | NA | TRBJ1-1 | TRBV5-1 | TGCGCCAGCAGCTTGGACTCTGGCACTGAAGCTTTCTTT | CASSLDSGTEAFF
few | 12 | TRBD1 | TRBJ1-1 | TRBV7-9 | TGTGCCAGCACCCGGACAGGGACTGAAGCTTTCTTT | CASTRTGTEAFF
few | 14 | NA | TRBJ2-1 | TRBV7-8 | TGTGCCAGCAGCTCGTTTCGTTCAGAGCCTGAGCAGTTCTTC | CASSSFRSEPEQFF
many | 15 | TRBD2 | TRBJ2-5 | TRBV6-1 | TGTGCCAGCAGGCGGACTAGCGGGAGGTTGGAGACCCAGTACTTC | CASRRTSGRLETQYF
few | 11 | NA | TRBJ2-7 | TRBV20-1 | TGCAGTGCTAGCAGGGTTGAAGAGCAGTACTTC | CSASRVEEQYF
NA | 15 | NA | TRBJ2-2 | TRBV5-1 | TGCGCCAGCAGCCCTGTTGGGGGCCCCACCGGGGAGCTGTTTTTT | CASSPVGGPTGELFF
NA | 12 | NA | TRBJ2-3 | TRBV20-1 | TGCAGTGCCAACGGACCGGGGGATACGCAGTATTTT | CSANGPGDTQYF
NA | 14 | TRBD1 | TRBJ1-1 | TRBV20-1 | TGCAGTGCTAGCGACAGGGGGACTTGGACCGAAGCTTTCTTT | CSASDRGTWTEAFF